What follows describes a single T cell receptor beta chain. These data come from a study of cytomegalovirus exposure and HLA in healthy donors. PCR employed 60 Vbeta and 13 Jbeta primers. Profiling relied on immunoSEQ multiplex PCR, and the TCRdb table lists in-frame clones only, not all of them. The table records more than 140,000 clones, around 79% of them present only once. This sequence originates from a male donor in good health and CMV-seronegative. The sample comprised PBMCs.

This chain's CDR3 is CASSPAGRRNQPQHF. DNA for the CDR3: TGTGCCAGCAGCCCAGCAGGGCGGCGCAATCAGCCCCAGCATTTT. The gene calls are TRBV7-8 and TRBJ1-5; the D gene is possibly TRBD1 (5 bases). The CDR3 runs 15 residues. Germline V gives CDR1 SGHVS, CDR2 FQNEAQ. Deletions cut 5 bases from V and 2 bases from J, with 13 bases between.